This T cell receptor beta chain was sequenced for a study of T cell repertoires in cytomegalovirus infection (dated by TCRdb to the late 2010s). Study-wide context: Because public TCR beta signatures pointed to carriage of CMV infection together with the matching HLA type, the HLA type of each donor mattered for the analysis.

Instrument used: Illumina HiSeq 1500. TCRdb itself trimmed the public reads at Q25 with fastp, ran MiXCR and retained productive beta chains. Identical CDR3 proteins give one entry, which carries the most common genes and DNA. For this sample the table gives 300,000 or so distinct CDR3 sequences, of which 8% to 10% were detected only once. The ten largest clones take up around 2.5% of the sample. This clonotype was counted ten times or more. Its antigen remains undetermined. No base quality information exists; no much larger clone differs at one position. The germline V gene yields KGHDR for CDR1 and SFDVKD for CDR2. The cysteine opens and the phenylalanine closes a CDR3 of 14 amino acids. Only the CDR3 DNA is retained, 42 bases long and in frame from the first base. V is reduced by 4 bases and J by 7 bases, leaving a spacing of 13 bases between them. The study at large found these results: In both this cohort and an independent roughly 400-donor cohort, the cumulative frequency of public TCR beta family members distinguished carriers of CMV infection plus the relevant HLA type. The ex vivo response was dominated by HLA-C-restricted CMV-specific TCR beta clonotypes, which also provided the single most frequent clonotype in two of eight donors.

The sample taken for sequencing was PBMCs. Recombination connected TRBV24-1 to TRBJ2-1; the best D guess is TRBD1, with 5 bases matching. This receptor was obtained from a human donor in good health (CMV status not recorded). Some clones in this sample may be carry-over from other donors' samples. The sequenced DNA is TGTGCCACCAGTGAAACAGGTTTTCTGAATGAGCAGTTCTTC. Its protein product is CATSETGFLNEQFF.